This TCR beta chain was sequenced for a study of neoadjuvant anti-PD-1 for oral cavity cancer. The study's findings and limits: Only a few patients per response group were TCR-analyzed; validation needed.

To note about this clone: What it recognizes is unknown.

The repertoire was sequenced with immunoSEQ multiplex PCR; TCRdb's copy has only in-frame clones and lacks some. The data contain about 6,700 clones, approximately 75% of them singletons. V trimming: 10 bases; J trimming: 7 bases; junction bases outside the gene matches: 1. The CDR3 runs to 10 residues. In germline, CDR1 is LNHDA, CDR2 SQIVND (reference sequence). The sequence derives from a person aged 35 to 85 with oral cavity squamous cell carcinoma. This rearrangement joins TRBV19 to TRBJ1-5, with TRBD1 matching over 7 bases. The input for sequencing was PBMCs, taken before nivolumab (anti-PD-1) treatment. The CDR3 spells CAIGGQPQHF. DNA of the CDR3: TGTGCCATAGGGGGCCAGCCCCAGCATTTT.